This T cell receptor (beta chain) comes out of a study of T-cell memory formation after mild COVID-19. TCRdb reprocessed the 5' RACE reads via MiXCR and lists one record per CDR3 protein. The table includes some 290,000 distinct CDR3 sequences, roughly 16% detected once. The CDR3 extends over 13 amino acids. The germline V gene encodes CDR1 MNHEY and CDR2 SVGEGT. The junction had 8 bases not matched to a gene; V was cut back by 7 bases and J by 6 bases. General study findings and limits: Pre-infection memory harbored some responding clones, suggesting cross-reactive memory joined. Clones shrinking between day 15 and 85 showed a balanced CD4/CD8 split, and those that grew later tilted toward CD4+.

Notes on this clonotype: Its antigen is not identified.

This TCR was sampled from a man younger than 30 who had mild COVID-19 (a few samples of this study predate the infection). Cell type and time point are not known. This chain links TRBV6-2 or TRBV6-3 with TRBJ2-5; 7 bases are a match to TRBD2. Sequencing used PBMCs or a T cell subset sorted from them (not recorded which). CDR3 residues: CASKPAAGKTQYF. CDR3 nucleotide sequence: TGTGCCAGCAAACCCGCAGCGGGGAAGACCCAGTACTTC.